This T cell receptor beta chain was captured in a study of long-term antiretroviral therapy in people with HIV. Sequencing used immunoSEQ v3.0 at survey level. Samples were sequenced targeting about 40,000-55,000 T-cell genomes each. Profiling relied on immunoSEQ multiplex PCR, and the TCRdb table lists in-frame clones only, not all of them. This table has more than 15,000 clones, roughly 80% appearing once. V was trimmed by 0 bases and J by 7 bases, leaving 13 bases between them. Germline V gives CDR1 SGHRS, CDR2 YFSETQ. The CDR3 runs to 14 residues. The clonotype originates from a woman younger than 45 with HIV. The J gene is TRBJ2-5, the V gene TRBV5-1, with D perhaps matching TRBD1 (5 bases). The sample consisted of unsorted PBMCs, taken 2.9 years after starting antiretroviral therapy. CDR3 amino acids: CASSLVSSTGTQYF. CDR3 DNA: TGCGCCAGCAGCTTGGTTAGCAGCACAGGGACCCAGTACTTC.